This T cell receptor beta chain was sequenced during a study of shared clonotypes between healthy human individuals. As for the study in general: The study drew on a couple of women and three men aged 18 to 49 as donors.

Assay used: immunoSEQ multiplex PCR; TCRdb lists only in-frame clones, some missing. Of roughly 2 million clones detected, approximately 94% appear once; the ten largest clones hold around 1.1%. Terminally differentiated effector memory CD45RA+ cells were excluded by CCR7 positive selection of CD45RO-negative cells. Only Caucasian adults living in Nashville, Tennessee served as donors. This CDR3 is 14 amino acids long. The V and J ends lost 1 base and 0 bases respectively, with 6 bases between them. Looked up from germline, CDR1 is MNHNS and CDR2 is SASEGT. The TCR sequence derives from a young man in good health. V is TRBV6-1 and J is TRBJ1-1; no definite D call. Material: naive CD8+ T cells sorted from blood. The CDR3 loop reads CASSEEGMNTEAFF. The CDR3 coding sequence is TGTGCCAGCAGTGAAGAGGGAATGAACACTGAAGCTTTCTTT.